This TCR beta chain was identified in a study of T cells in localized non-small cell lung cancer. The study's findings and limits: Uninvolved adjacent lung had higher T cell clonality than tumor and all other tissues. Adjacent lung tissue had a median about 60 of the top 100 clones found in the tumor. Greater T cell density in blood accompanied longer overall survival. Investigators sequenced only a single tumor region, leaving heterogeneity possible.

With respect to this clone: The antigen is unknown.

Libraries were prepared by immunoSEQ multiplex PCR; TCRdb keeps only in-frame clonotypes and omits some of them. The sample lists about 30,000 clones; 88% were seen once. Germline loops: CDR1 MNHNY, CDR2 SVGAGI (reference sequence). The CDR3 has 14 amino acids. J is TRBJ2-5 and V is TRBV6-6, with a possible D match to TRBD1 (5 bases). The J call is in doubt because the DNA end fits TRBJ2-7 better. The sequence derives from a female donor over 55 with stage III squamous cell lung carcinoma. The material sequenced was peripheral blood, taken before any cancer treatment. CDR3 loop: CASSYQGVGYEQYF. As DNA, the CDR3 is TGTGCCAGCAGTTATCAAGGGGTTGGGTACGAGCAGTACTTC.